This T cell receptor beta chain was retrieved from a study of T cell changes during pregnancy in multiple sclerosis. TCRdb's table, derived via immunoSEQ multiplex PCR, lists solely in-frame clones and lacks some. The data show around 23,000 clones, roughly 91% seen once. The receptor's source is a female donor with multiple sclerosis, enrolled in a pregnancy study. Sequenced material: CD8+ T cells from peripheral blood mononuclear cells, taken in the third trimester of pregnancy.

Here the CDR3 DNA reads TGTGCCAGCAGCCACAACAGGGGCGGAGGCACTGAAGCTTTCTTT. It encodes CASSHNRGGGTEAFF. The chain joins TRBV7-8 to TRBJ1-1, with 7 bases fitting TRBD1. After removal of 5 bases from V and 4 bases from J, the junction contained 10 bases not matched to a gene. CDR1 is SGHVS and CDR2 is FQNEAQ in the germline V gene. The CDR3 loop spans 15 amino acids. Full variable domain (rest looked up from reference TRBV7-8 and TRBJ1-1): GAGVSQSPRYKVAKRGQDVALRCDPISGHVSLFWYQQALGQGPEFLTYFQNEAQLDKSGLPSDRFFAERPEGSVSTLKIQRTQQEDSAVYLCASSHNRGGGTEAFFGQGTRLTVV.